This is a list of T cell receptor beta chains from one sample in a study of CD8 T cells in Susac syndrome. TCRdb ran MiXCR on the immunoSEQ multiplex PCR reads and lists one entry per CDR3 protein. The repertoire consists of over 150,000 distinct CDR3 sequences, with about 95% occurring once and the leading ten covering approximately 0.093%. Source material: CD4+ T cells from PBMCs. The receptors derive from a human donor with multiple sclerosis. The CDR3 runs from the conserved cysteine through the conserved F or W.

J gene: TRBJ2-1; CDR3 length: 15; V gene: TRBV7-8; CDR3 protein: CASSLVEGEYNEQFF
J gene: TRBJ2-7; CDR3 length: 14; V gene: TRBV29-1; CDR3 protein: CSVGRLAGTYEQYF
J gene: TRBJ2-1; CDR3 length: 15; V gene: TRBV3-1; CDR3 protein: CASSQAGGRDNEQFF
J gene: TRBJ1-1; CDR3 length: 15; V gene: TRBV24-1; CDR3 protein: CATSETGKGYTEAFF
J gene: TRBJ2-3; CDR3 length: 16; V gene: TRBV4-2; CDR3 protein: CASSRDLRSSTDTQYF
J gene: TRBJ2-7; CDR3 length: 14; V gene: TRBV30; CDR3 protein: CAWTNRDRGYEQYF
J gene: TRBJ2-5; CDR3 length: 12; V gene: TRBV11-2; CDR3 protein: CASSLDQGTQYF
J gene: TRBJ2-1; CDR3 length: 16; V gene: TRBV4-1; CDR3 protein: CASSQEARGDYNEQFF
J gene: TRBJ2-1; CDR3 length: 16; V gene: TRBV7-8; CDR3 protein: CASSSTGQEGGNEQFF
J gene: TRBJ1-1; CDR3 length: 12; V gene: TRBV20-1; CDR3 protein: CSAPKENTEAFF
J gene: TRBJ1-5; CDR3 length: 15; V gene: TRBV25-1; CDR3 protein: CASSPGGQLNQPQHF
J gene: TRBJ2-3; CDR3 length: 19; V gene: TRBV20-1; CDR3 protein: CSARGPGRQHSGGTDTQYF
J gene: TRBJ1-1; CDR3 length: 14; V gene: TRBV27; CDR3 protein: CASSTRQGDTEAFF
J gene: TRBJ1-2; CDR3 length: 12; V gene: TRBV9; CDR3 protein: CASSQEAYGYTF
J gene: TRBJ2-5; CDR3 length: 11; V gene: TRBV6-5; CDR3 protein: CASRSTLTQYF
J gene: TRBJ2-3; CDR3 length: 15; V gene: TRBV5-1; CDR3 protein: CASSLGPESTDTQYF
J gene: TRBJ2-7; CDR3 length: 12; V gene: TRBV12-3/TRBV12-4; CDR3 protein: CASSGQGNEQYF
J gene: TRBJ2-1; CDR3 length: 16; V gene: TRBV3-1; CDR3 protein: CASSQRASGNGNEQFF
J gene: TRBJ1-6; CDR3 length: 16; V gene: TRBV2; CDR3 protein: CASSERAGRDNSPLHF
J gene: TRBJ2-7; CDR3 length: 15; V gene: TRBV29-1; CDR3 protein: CSVERGQGMTYEQYF